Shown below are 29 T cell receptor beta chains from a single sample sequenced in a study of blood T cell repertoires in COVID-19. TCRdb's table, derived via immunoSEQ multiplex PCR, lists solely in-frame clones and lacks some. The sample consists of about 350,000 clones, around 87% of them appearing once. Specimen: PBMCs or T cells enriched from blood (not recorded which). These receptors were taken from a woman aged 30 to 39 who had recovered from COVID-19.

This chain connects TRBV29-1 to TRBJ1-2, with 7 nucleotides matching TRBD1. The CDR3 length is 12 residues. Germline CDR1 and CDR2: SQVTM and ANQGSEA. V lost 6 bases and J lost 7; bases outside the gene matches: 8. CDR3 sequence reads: CSVGDSPLGYTF. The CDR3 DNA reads TGCAGCGTGGGGGACAGTCCTCTTGGCTACACCTTC.

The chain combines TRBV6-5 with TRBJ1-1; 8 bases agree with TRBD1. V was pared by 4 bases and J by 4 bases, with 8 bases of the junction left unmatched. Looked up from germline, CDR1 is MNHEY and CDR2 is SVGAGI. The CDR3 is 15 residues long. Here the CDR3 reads CASSFDRGRSTEAFF. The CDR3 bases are TGTGCCAGCAGTTTCGACAGGGGTCGATCCACTGAAGCTTTCTTT.

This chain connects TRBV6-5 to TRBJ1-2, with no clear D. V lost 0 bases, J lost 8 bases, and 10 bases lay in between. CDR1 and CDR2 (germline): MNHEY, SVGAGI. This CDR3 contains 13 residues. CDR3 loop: CASSYSLVEGYTF. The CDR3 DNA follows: TGTGCCAGCAGTTACTCCCTAGTGGAAGGCTACACCTTC.

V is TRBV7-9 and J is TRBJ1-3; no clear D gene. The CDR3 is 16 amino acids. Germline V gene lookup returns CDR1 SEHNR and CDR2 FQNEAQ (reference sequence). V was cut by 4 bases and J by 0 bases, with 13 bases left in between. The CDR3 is CASSSPQALSGNTIYF. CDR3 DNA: TGTGCCAGCAGCTCCCCCCAGGCTCTCTCTGGAAACACCATATATTTT.

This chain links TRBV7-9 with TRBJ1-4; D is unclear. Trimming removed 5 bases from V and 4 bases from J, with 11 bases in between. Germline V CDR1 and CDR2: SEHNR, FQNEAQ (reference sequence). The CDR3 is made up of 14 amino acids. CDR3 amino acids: CASSPSGYNEKLFF. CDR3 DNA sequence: TGTGCCAGCAGCCCATCGGGGTATAATGAAAAACTGTTTTTT.

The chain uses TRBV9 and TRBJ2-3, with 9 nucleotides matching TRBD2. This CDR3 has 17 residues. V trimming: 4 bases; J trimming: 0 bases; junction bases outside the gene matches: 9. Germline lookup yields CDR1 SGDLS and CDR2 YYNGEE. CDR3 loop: CASSLEGAGGSTDTQYF. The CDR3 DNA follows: TGTGCCAGCAGCTTAGAGGGAGCGGGGGGTAGCACAGATACGCAGTATTTT. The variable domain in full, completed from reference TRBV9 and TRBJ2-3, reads DSGVTQTPKHLITATGQRVTLRCSPRSGDLSVYWYQQSLDQGLQFLIQYYNGEERAKGNILERFSAQQFPDLHSELNLSSLELGDSALYFCASSLEGAGGSTDTQYFGPGTRLTVL.

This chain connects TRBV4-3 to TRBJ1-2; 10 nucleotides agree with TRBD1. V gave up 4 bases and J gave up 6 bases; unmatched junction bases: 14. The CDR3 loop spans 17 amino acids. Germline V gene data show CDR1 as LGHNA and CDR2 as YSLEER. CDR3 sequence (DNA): TGCGCCAGCAGCCTAGCAGGGACAGGGGCCACAGTGAATGGCTACACCTTC. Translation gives CASSLAGTGATVNGYTF.

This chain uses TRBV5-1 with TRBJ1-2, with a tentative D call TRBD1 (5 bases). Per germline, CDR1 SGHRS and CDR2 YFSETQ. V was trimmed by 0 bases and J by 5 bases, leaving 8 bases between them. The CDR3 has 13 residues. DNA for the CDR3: TGCGCCAGCAGCTTGGAAGGGACTTATGGCTACACCTTC. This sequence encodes CASSLEGTYGYTF.

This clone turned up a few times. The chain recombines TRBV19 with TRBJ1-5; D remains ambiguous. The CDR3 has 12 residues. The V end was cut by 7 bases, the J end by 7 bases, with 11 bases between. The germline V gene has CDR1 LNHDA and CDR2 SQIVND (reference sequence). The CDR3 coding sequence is TGTGCCAGTACCAAGGAGTTCCAGCCCCAGCATTTT. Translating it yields CASTKEFQPQHF.

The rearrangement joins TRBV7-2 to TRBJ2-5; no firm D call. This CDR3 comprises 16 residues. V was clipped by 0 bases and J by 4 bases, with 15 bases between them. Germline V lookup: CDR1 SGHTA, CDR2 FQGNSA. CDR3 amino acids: CASSLAQSVPRETQYF. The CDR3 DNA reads TGTGCCAGCAGCTTAGCGCAAAGCGTGCCTCGAGAGACCCAGTACTTC.

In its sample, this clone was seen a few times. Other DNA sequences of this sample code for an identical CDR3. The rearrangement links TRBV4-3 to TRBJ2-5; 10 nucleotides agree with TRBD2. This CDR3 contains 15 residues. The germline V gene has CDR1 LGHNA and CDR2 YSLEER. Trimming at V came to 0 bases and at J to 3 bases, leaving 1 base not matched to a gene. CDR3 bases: TGCGCCAGCAGCCAAGATCTAGCGGGGGAAGAGACCCAGTACTTC. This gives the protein CASSQDLAGEETQYF.

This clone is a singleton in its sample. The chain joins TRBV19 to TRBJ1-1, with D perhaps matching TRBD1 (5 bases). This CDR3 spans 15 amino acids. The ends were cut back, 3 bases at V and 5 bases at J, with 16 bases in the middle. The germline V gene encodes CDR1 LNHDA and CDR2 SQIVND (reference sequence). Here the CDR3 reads CASSIGGASRTEAFF. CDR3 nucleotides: TGTGCCAGTAGTATCGGCGGGGCTAGTAGGACTGAAGCTTTCTTT.

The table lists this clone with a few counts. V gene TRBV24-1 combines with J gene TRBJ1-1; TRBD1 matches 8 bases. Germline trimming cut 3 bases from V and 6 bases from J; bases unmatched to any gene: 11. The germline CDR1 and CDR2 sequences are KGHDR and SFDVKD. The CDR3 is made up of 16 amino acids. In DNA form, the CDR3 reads TGTGCCACCAGTGATACGCGAACAGGGGGATACGCTGAAGCTTTCTTT. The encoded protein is CATSDTRTGGYAEAFF.

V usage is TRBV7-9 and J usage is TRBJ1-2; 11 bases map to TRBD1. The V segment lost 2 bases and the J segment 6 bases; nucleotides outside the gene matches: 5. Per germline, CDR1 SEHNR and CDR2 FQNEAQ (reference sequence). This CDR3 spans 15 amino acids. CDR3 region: CASSLPLDRGHGYTF. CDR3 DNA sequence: TGTGCCAGCAGCTTACCTTTGGACAGGGGGCATGGCTACACCTTC.

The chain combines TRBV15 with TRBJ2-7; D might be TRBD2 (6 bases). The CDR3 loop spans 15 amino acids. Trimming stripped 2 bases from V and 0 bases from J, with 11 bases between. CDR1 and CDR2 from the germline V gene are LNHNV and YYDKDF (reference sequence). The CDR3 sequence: CATSRPGLLSYEQYF. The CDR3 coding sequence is TGTGCCACCAGCAGACCGGGACTCCTCTCCTACGAGCAGTACTTC.

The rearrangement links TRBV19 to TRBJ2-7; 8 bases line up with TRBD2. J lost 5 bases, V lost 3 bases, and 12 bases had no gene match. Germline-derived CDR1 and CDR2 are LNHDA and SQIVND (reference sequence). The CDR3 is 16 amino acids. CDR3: CASSISPGGATHEQYF. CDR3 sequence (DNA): TGTGCCAGTAGTATTTCCCCGGGGGGGGCGACCCACGAGCAGTACTTC.

In DNA, the CDR3 is TGTGCCAGCAGTGAAGCGCCAGGGGCGGGTGGCTACACCTTC. Amino acid sequence: CASSEAPGAGGYTF. V and J are TRBV6-1 and TRBJ1-2, with D tentatively TRBD1 (6 bases). The CDR3 spans 14 residues. Trimming left V 0 bases short and J 7 bases short, with 12 bases between. CDR1 is MNHNS, CDR2 SASEGT, per germline.

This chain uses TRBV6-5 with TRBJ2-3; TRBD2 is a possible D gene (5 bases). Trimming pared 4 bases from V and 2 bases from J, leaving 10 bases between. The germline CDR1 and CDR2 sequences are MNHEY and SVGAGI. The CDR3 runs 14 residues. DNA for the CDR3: TGTGCCAGCAGTTTCCGACTATTCACAGATACGCAGTATTTT. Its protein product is CASSFRLFTDTQYF.

The CDR3 is CASSTRAGLSYEQYF. CDR3 nucleotides: TGTGCCAGCAGCACCCGAGCGGGGTTATCCTACGAGCAGTACTTC. The genes are TRBV21-1 and TRBJ2-7; TRBD2 reflects the table's D call only, with no check against the DNA. TRBV21-1 is classified as a pseudogene. The CDR3 sequence is 15 residues long.

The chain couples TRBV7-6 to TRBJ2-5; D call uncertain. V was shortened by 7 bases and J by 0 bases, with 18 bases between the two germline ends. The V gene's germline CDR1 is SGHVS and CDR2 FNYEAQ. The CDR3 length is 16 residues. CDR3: CASNTLGKRHQETQYF. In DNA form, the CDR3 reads TGTGCCAGCAACACCCTCGGCAAGCGTCACCAAGAGACCCAGTACTTC.

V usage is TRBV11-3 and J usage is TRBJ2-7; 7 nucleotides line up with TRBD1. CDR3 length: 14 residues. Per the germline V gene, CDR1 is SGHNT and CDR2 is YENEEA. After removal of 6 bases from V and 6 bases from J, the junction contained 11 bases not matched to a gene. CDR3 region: CASSSGTEGGEQYF. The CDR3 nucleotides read TGTGCCAGCAGTTCCGGGACAGAGGGTGGCGAGCAGTACTTC.

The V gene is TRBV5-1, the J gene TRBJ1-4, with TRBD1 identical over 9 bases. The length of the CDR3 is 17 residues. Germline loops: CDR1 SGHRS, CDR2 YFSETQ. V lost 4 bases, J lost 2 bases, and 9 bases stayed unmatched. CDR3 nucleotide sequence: TGCGCCAGCAGCACCGGGACAGGGATAGGGACTAATGAAAAACTGTTTTTT. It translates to CASSTGTGIGTNEKLFF.

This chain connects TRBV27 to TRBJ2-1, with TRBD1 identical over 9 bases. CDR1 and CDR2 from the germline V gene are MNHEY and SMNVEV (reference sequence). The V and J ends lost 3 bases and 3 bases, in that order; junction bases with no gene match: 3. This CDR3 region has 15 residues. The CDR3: CASSLDRGFYNEQFF. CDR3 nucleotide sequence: TGTGCCAGCAGTTTGGACAGGGGATTCTACAATGAGCAGTTCTTC.

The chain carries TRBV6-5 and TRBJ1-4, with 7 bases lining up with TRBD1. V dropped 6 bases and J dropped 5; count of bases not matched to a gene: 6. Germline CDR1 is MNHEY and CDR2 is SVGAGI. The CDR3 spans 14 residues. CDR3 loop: CASRWDRINEKLFF. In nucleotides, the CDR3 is TGTGCCAGCAGGTGGGACAGAATAAATGAAAAACTGTTTTTT.

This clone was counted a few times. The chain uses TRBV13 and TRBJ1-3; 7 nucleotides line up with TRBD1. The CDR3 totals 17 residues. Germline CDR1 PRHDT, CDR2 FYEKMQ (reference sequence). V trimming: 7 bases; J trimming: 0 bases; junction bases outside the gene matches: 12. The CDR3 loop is CASKLAQGGGSGNTIYF. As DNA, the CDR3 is TGTGCCAGCAAGCTCGCCCAGGGGGGTGGCTCTGGAAACACCATATATTTT. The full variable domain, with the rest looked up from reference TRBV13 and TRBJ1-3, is AAGVIQSPRHLIKEKRETATLKCYPIPRHDTVYWYQQGPGQDPQFLISFYEKMQSDKGSIPDRFSAQQFSDYHSELNMSSLELGDSALYFCASKLAQGGGSGNTIYFGEGSWLTVV.

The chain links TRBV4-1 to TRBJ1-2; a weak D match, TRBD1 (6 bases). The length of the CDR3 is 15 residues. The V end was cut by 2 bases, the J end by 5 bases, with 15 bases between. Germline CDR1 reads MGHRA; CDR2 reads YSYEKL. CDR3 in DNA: TGCGCCAGCAGCCAATTGAAGCGGGGGCGTTATGGCTACACCTTC. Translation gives CASSQLKRGRYGYTF.

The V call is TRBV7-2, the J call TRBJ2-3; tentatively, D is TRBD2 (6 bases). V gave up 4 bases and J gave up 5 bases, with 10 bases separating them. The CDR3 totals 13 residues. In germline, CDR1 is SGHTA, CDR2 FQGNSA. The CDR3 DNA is TGTGCCAGCAGCTGGGCCGGGGGAGATACGCAGTATTTT. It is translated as CASSWAGGDTQYF.

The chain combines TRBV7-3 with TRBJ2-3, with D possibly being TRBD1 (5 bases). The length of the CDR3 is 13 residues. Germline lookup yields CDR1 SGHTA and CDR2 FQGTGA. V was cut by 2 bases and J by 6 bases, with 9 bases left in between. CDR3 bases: TGTGCCAGCAGCTTAGAAGGGGTGGATACGCAGTATTTT. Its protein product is CASSLEGVDTQYF.

This chain's CDR3 is CASRGTVTYEQYF. The CDR3 DNA sequence: TGTGCCAGCAGAGGGACAGTCACCTACGAGCAGTACTTC. The gene calls are TRBV6-5 and TRBJ2-7; 7 nucleotides align to TRBD1. V lost 6 bases to trimming and J lost 2 bases; unmatched junction nucleotides: 4. This CDR3 has 13 amino acids. Germline CDR1 is MNHEY and CDR2 is SVGAGI.